The 9 T cell receptor beta chains below were found in one sample sequenced in a study of shared clonotypes between healthy human individuals. Generated by immunoSEQ multiplex PCR, the TCRdb table keeps only in-frame clones and is missing some. The top ten hold roughly 0.56% of the sample, which has some 1,100,000 clones, around three quarters seen once. The sequenced sample was memory CD4+ T cells from PBMCs. Subset given: CD45RA-negative fraction. These receptors came from a man aged 18 to 29 in good health. Some clones in this sample may be carry-over from other donors' samples.

The rearrangement links TRBV18 to TRBJ2-7; 13 nucleotides align to TRBD2. V dropped 0 bases and J dropped 3; count of bases not matched to a gene: 8. Germline CDR1 KGHSH, CDR2 LQKENI. CDR3 length: 18 residues. CDR3 region: CASSPPTAGLAGRYEQYF. CDR3 coding DNA: TGTGCCAGCTCACCACCGACGGCGGGACTAGCGGGACGCTACGAGCAGTACTTC.

The rearrangement links TRBV5-6 to TRBJ1-1, with 10 bases aligning to TRBD1. The trim removed 0 bases at V and 5 bases at J, leaving 7 bases unmatched. The germline V gene encodes CDR1 SGHDT and CDR2 YYEEEE. CDR3 length: 16 amino acids. The CDR3 reads CASSLVYDRGLTEAFF. The CDR3 DNA sequence: TGTGCCAGCAGCTTGGTGTACGACAGGGGGCTGACTGAAGCTTTCTTT.

This clone came up once. The genes are TRBV5-1 and TRBJ1-2, with D unclear. Germline CDR1 reads SGHRS; CDR2 reads YFSETQ. The length of the CDR3 is 16 residues. V lost 0 bases and J lost 3, with 15 bases in between. This CDR3 is CASSLVASNGHYGYTF. As DNA, the CDR3 is TGCGCCAGCAGCTTGGTGGCGTCAAACGGTCACTATGGCTACACCTTC.

This clone has more than one count but fewer than ten. The chain uses TRBV30 and TRBJ1-4; D call uncertain. Germline CDR1 and CDR2: GTSNPN and SVGIG (reference sequence). CDR3 length: 13 amino acids. V was shortened by 4 bases and J by 6 bases, with 12 bases between the two germline ends. CDR3 sequence (DNA): TGTGCCTGGAAACAGCGGTGGGATGAAAAACTGTTTTTT. It yields the protein CAWKQRWDEKLFF. Variable domain in full (rest from reference TRBV30 and TRBJ1-4): SQTIHQWPATLVQPVGSPLSLECTVEGTSNPNLYWYRQAAGRGLQLLFYSVGIGQISSEVPQNLSASRPQDRQFILSSKKLLLSDSGFYLCAWKQRWDEKLFFGSGTQLSVL.

The CDR3, as DNA: TGTGCCAGCAGTTACTCTCCGACAGGTCCTAATGAAAAACTGTTTTTT. Protein sequence: CASSYSPTGPNEKLFF. This chain connects TRBV6-5 to TRBJ1-4, with a weak D call TRBD1 (6 bases). CDR1 and CDR2 (germline): MNHEY, SVGAGI. The CDR3 has 16 amino acids. Trimming pared 0 bases from V and 3 bases from J, leaving 11 bases between.

A remark on this clone: Other nucleotide sequences from this sample produce the same CDR3. The chain combines TRBV7-6 with TRBJ2-1; D is undetermined. V was pared by 5 bases and J by 4 bases, with 6 bases between. Germline CDR1 and CDR2: SGHVS and FNYEAQ. This CDR3 region has 12 residues. CDR3 region: CASSLVYNEQFF. The DNA of the CDR3 is TGTGCCAGCAGCCTAGTGTACAATGAGCAGTTCTTC.

This sequence joins TRBV28 and TRBJ2-4, with 8 positions matching TRBD1. The CDR3 has 14 residues. CDR1 and CDR2 (germline): MDHEN, SYDVKM. V shed 5 bases, J shed 3 bases, and the junction held 3 bases outside the gene matches. The CDR3 DNA sequence: TGTGCCAGCAGTGGACAGGGTTTCAAAAACATTCAGTACTTC. This translates into CASSGQGFKNIQYF.

To note about this clone: At the DNA level, this CDR3 is encoded by other sequences in the same sample as well. The rearrangement joins TRBV5-1 to TRBJ2-7, with 14 nucleotides matching TRBD2. Germline CDR1 and CDR2: SGHRS and YFSETQ. The J segment lost 7 bases and the V segment lost 0 bases, leaving 3 bases of the junction unmatched. The CDR3 is 15 residues long. CDR3 DNA sequence: TGCGCCAGCAGCTTGGAGGGACTAGCGGGAGATGAGCAGTACTTC. This translates into CASSLEGLAGDEQYF.

The chain carries TRBV4-2 and TRBJ2-1; TRBD2 might be the D (5 bases). Trimming cost V 1 base and J 0 bases, with 7 bases left between them. The CDR3 has 15 residues. Germline V gene lookup returns CDR1 LGHNA and CDR2 YNFKEQ. The CDR3 is CASSQVAPSYNEQFF. The CDR3 DNA reads TGTGCCAGCAGCCAAGTAGCGCCCTCCTACAATGAGCAGTTCTTC.